The 20 T cell receptor beta chains below come from one sample, sequenced in a study of blood T cell repertoires in COVID-19. This table comes from immunoSEQ multiplex PCR, and its TCRdb copy is limited to in-frame clones, with some not included. In the table there are more than 75,000 clones, around 80% of which are singletons. The sequenced material came from peripheral blood. The receptors here all came from a man aged 60 to 69 with acute or convalescent COVID-19.

The chain carries TRBV3-1 (or the pseudogene TRBV3-2) and TRBJ2-1; 8 bases align to TRBD2. This CDR3 has 16 residues. Per the germline V gene, CDR1 is LGHDT and CDR2 is YNNKEL (reference sequence). Trimming took 4 bases from V and 0 from J; bases not matched to a gene: 5. CDR3 DNA: TGTGCCAGCAGCCGAGGACTAGCTCGCTCCTACAATGAGCAGTTCTTC. This encodes CASSRGLARSYNEQFF.

The V call is TRBV27, the J call TRBJ1-5, with D perhaps TRBD1 (6 bases). Germline CDR1 is MNHEY and CDR2 is SMNVEV (reference sequence). The CDR3 is 17 residues long. Trimming removed 6 bases at V and 2 bases at J, with 20 bases between. The CDR3 sequence: CASRPVSWGRGNQPQHF. CDR3 in DNA: TGTGCCAGCAGGCCGGTCTCCTGGGGGCGGGGCAATCAGCCCCAGCATTTT.

The rearrangement uses TRBV6-5 and TRBJ2-2, with a tentative D call TRBD2 (6 bases). The length of the CDR3 is 14 residues. Looked up from germline, CDR1 is MNHEY and CDR2 is SVGAGI. With 0 bases removed from V and 5 bases from J, the gap between germline ends came to 7 bases. CDR3: CASSYSGGTGELFF. The CDR3 bases are TGTGCCAGCAGTTACTCGGGGGGAACCGGGGAGCTGTTTTTT.

This clone has only a few counts. The rearrangement links TRBV11-2 to TRBJ1-4; D perhaps matches TRBD1 (5 bases). This CDR3 contains 18 residues. Germline V gene data show CDR1 as SGHAT and CDR2 as FQNNGV. The V end lost 5 bases, the J end lost 0 bases, and 19 bases lay between the germline ends. CDR3 coding DNA: TGTGCCAGCAGCCCAGCGGGGGAATTGATTGCAACTAATGAAAAACTGTTTTTT. Translated: CASSPAGELIATNEKLFF.

Here the CDR3 reads CASSSGQGARTEAFF. CDR3 coding DNA: TGTGCCAGCAGCTCGGGACAGGGGGCGCGGACTGAAGCTTTCTTT. This sequence joins TRBV7-2 and TRBJ1-1, with TRBD1 identical over 12 bases. The germline V gene has CDR1 SGHTA and CDR2 FQGNSA. Trimming cost V 4 bases and J 5 bases; bases outside gene matches: 5. The CDR3 is 15 residues long.

In this sample, this clone turned up a few times. V gene TRBV7-8 combines with J gene TRBJ1-5, with 8 bases lining up with TRBD1. V trimming: 3 bases; J trimming: 3 bases; junction bases outside the gene matches: 4. Germline V lookup: CDR1 SGHVS, CDR2 FQNEAQ. This CDR3 is 15 amino acids long. The chain's CDR3 is CASSLRQGINQPQHF. The CDR3 DNA sequence: TGTGCCAGCAGCTTGAGACAGGGGATCAATCAGCCCCAGCATTTT.

The J gene is TRBJ2-1, the V gene TRBV10-3; possible D gene TRBD2, 5 bases. The CDR3 covers 16 residues. CDR1 is ENHRY, CDR2 SYGVKD, per germline. The V and J ends lost 0 bases and 2 bases respectively, with 11 bases between them. The CDR3 is CAISESYGDTYNEQFF. The CDR3 DNA reads as TGTGCCATCAGTGAGTCTTACGGGGATACCTACAATGAGCAGTTCTTC.

This clone has only one observation. The CDR3 DNA is TGTGCCAGCAGCTTACAACAGACAACAGGCGGGGAGCTGTTTTTT. Protein sequence: CASSLQQTTGGELFF. The rearrangement links TRBV7-8 to TRBJ2-2; D possibly corresponds to TRBD1 (5 bases). In germline, CDR1 is SGHVS, CDR2 FQNEAQ. This CDR3 is built from 15 residues. V dropped 2 bases and J dropped 7 bases, with 14 bases sitting between them.

The chain is built from TRBV6-5 and TRBJ1-5, with D unclear. The CDR3 extends over 13 amino acids. The V end lost 5 bases, the J end lost 6 bases, and 11 bases lay between the germline ends. Germline values: CDR1 MNHEY, CDR2 SVGAGI. CDR3 nucleotides: TGTGCCAGCAGTCCAAGGGAGGGTCAGCCCCAGCATTTT. Translating it yields CASSPREGQPQHF.

The chain uses TRBV7-9 and TRBJ1-4; D not resolved. Looked up from germline, CDR1 is SEHNR and CDR2 is FQNEAQ (reference sequence). V was shortened by 2 bases and J by 10 bases, with 11 bases between the two germline ends. There are 13 residues in the CDR3. DNA for the CDR3: TGTGCCAGCAGCTTACAGGAGGGAGGAAAACTGTTTTTT. Translated, it gives CASSLQEGGKLFF. The complete variable domain, with remaining parts taken from reference TRBV7-9 and TRBJ1-4, reads DTGVSQNPRHKITKRGQNVTFRCDPISEHNRLYWYRQTLGQGPEFLTYFQNEAQLEKSRLLSDRFSAERPKGSFSTLEIQRTEQGDSAMYLCASSLQEGGKLFFGSGTQLSVL.

This chain connects TRBV19 to TRBJ1-2, with a possible D match to TRBD1 (6 bases). The V end lost 6 bases, the J end lost 4 bases, and 18 bases lay between the germline ends. CDR3 length equals 15 residues. The germline V gene encodes CDR1 LNHDA and CDR2 SQIVND (reference sequence). DNA of the CDR3: TGTGCCAGTAGGGCAGGGGAGGGGCCGCGCTATGGCTACACCTTC. Translation gives CASRAGEGPRYGYTF.

This chain connects TRBV5-1 to TRBJ2-1, with 7 bases matching TRBD2. Germline values: CDR1 SGHRS, CDR2 YFSETQ. The CDR3 length is 15 residues. Unmatched junction bases numbered 3, after V lost 3 bases and J lost 0 bases. The CDR3 nucleotides are TGCGCCAGCAGCTCTAGCGGAAGCTCCTACAATGAGCAGTTCTTC. This translates into CASSSSGSSYNEQFF.

This clone was counted a few times. The J gene is TRBJ2-2, the V gene TRBV27; tentative D call: TRBD2 (5 bases). This CDR3 is 14 amino acids long. CDR1 is MNHEY and CDR2 is SMNVEV in the germline V gene (reference sequence). V lost 4 bases to trimming and J lost 4 bases, with 10 bases between them. The CDR3 sequence is CASSSRGGTGELFF. As DNA, the CDR3 is TGTGCCAGCAGTTCTCGCGGAGGCACCGGGGAGCTGTTTTTT.

The chain combines TRBV24-1 with TRBJ1-2; no clear D gene. Trimming stripped 1 base from V and 3 bases from J, with 11 bases between. In germline, CDR1 is KGHDR, CDR2 SFDVKD. The CDR3 contains 15 residues. The CDR3 region has the DNA TGTGCCACCAGTGATTTCCGTGACGGAGACTATGGCTACACCTTC. This sequence encodes CATSDFRDGDYGYTF.

V usage is TRBV18 and J usage is TRBJ2-7; the D gene is possibly TRBD1 (6 bases). Germline CDR1 is KGHSH and CDR2 is LQKENI. Trimming removed 3 bases at V and 2 bases at J, with 14 bases between. The CDR3 is 15 residues long. For the CDR3, the DNA is TGTGCCAGCTCACCCGGTCCGACAGGAACCTACGAGCAGTACTTC. It specifies CASSPGPTGTYEQYF.

The chain employs TRBV7-9 and TRBJ2-3, with D possibly being TRBD2 (6 bases). V dropped 5 bases and J dropped 0 bases, with 12 bases sitting between them. CDR1 and CDR2 (germline): SEHNR, FQNEAQ (reference sequence). The length of the CDR3 is 15 residues. CDR3 nucleotide sequence: TGTGCCAGCAGCCCCACGGGGGAGAGCACAGATACGCAGTATTTT. It translates to CASSPTGESTDTQYF.

CDR3 sequence (DNA): TGCGCCAGCTCCAATTTGCCTGCGGGGGCCGTGAACACCGGGGAGCTGTTTTTT. It yields the protein CASSNLPAGAVNTGELFF. The J gene is TRBJ2-2, the V gene TRBV5-1; tentatively, D is TRBD2 (7 bases). This CDR3 has 18 residues. Looked up from germline, CDR1 is SGHRS and CDR2 is YFSETQ. The V end was cut by 7 bases, the J end by 1 base, with 23 bases between.

The chain is built from TRBV4-1 and TRBJ2-1, with D possibly matching TRBD1 (5 bases). V lost 0 bases to trimming and J lost 2 bases, with 11 bases between them. The germline V gene has CDR1 MGHRA and CDR2 YSYEKL. The CDR3 has 16 residues. As DNA, the CDR3 is TGCGCCAGCAGCCAAGATGCAGGGCAGACCTACAATGAGCAGTTCTTC. This encodes CASSQDAGQTYNEQFF.

This clone was detected only once. This CDR3 reads CSVMTSGAPYEQYF. CDR3 in DNA: TGCAGCGTGATGACTAGCGGGGCCCCCTACGAGCAGTACTTC. V and J are TRBV29-1 and TRBJ2-7, with 11 bases that match TRBD2. Germline V gene data show CDR1 as SQVTM and CDR2 as ANQGSEA. The V and J ends lost 6 bases and 2 bases, in that order; junction bases with no gene match: 6. The CDR3 spans 14 residues.

This clone was observed a single time. The chain has TRBV2 and TRBJ1-2; 8 bases line up with TRBD1. Germline V gene sequence: CDR1 SNHLY, CDR2 FYNNEI. Unmatched junction bases numbered 5, after V lost 6 bases and J lost 5 bases. The CDR3 contains 13 residues. The CDR3 here is CASSGTGGYGYTF. CDR3 DNA: TGTGCCAGCAGCGGTACAGGGGGGTATGGCTACACCTTC.